The rows below give T cell receptor beta chains drawn from one sample of a study of blood T cell repertoires in COVID-19. Sequencing was performed with immunoSEQ multiplex PCR; in TCRdb, only in-frame clones are kept and a portion is missing. Of about 210,000 clones detected, roughly 84% appear once; the ten largest clones hold 2% to 2.5%. The sequenced sample consisted of peripheral blood. The receptor set was obtained from a man aged 40-50 years who had recovered from COVID-19. The CDR3 runs from the conserved cysteine through the conserved F or W. The D gene is left open where the match is weak. Size tells how often a clone was seen (once, few, many) or the class of an expanded clone, and some rows leave it out.

- | TRBJ1-1 | TRBV2 | - | CASCGSNTEAFF | TGTGCCAGCTGCGGTAGCAACACTGAAGCTTTCTTT
- | TRBJ1-2 | TRBV15 | TRBD1 | CATHEPGGIGYTF | TGTGCCACCCACGAGCCAGGGGGGATCGGCTACACCTTC
- | TRBJ2-7 | TRBV10-3 | TRBD1 | CAISESRTGSSYEQYF | TGTGCCATCAGTGAGTCGAGGACAGGAAGCTCCTACGAGCAGTACTTC
- | TRBJ2-3 | TRBV3-1/TRBV3-2 | TRBD2 | CASSVWVAGGTDTQYF | TGTGCCAGCAGCGTTTGGGTAGCGGGGGGCACAGATACGCAGTATTTT
- | TRBJ1-1 | TRBV29-1 | TRBD1 | CSVGDRYTEAFF | TGCAGCGTTGGGGACAGGTATACTGAAGCTTTCTTT
- | TRBJ1-5 | TRBV12-3/TRBV12-4 | - | CASSERENQPQHF | TGTGCCAGCAGTGAACGGGAGAATCAGCCCCAGCATTTT
- | TRBJ2-1 | TRBV2 | - | CASRKEGEQFF | TGTGCCAGCAGGAAGGAGGGTGAGCAGTTCTTC
- | TRBJ1-2 | TRBV6-5 | TRBD1 | CASSPDRGSGYTF | TGTGCCAGCAGTCCAGACAGGGGAAGTGGCTACACCTTC
once | TRBJ1-5 | TRBV6-5 | TRBD1 | CAKTVFGQGNQPQHF | TGTGCCAAAACCGTATTCGGACAGGGGAATCAGCCCCAGCATTTT
- | TRBJ2-7 | TRBV6-1 | - | CASSEARQVTYEQYF | TGTGCCAGCAGTGAAGCGAGACAGGTTACCTACGAGCAGTACTTC
- | TRBJ2-7 | TRBV5-4 | TRBD2 | CASSRLAGGFEQYF | TGTGCCAGCAGCCGACTAGCGGGGGGTTTCGAGCAGTACTTC
- | TRBJ2-1 | TRBV6-5 | - | CASRQAKSLYNEQFF | TGTGCCAGCAGGCAAGCCAAGTCCCTCTACAATGAGCAGTTCTTC
- | TRBJ2-7 | TRBV11-2 | TRBD1 | CASSLDGATGIYEQYF | TGTGCCAGCAGCTTAGACGGGGCGACAGGGATCTACGAGCAGTACTTC
- | TRBJ2-7 | TRBV6-2/TRBV6-3 | TRBD2 | CASRPSGAHYEQYF | TGTGCCAGCAGACCTAGCGGGGCTCACTACGAGCAGTACTTC
- | TRBJ2-3 | TRBV19 | TRBD2 | CASSILGRAQETQYF | TGTGCCAGTAGTATCCTCGGGAGGGCGCAGGAAACGCAGTATTTT
- | TRBJ2-1 | TRBV7-9 | - | CASSPPRVAVFKQFF | TGTGCCAGCAGCCCCCCCCGGGTAGCGGTGTTTAAGCAGTTCTTC
- | TRBJ1-1 | TRBV5-1 | TRBD1 | CASSLAGQGEGAFF | TGCGCCAGCAGCTTGGCCGGACAGGGGGAGGGAGCTTTCTTT
many | TRBJ1-3 | TRBV4-2 | TRBD1 | CASSQVGTGGSTLDGNTIYF | TGTGCCAGCAGCCAAGTAGGTACAGGGGGCTCGACCCTGGATGGAAACACCATATATTTT
- | TRBJ1-1 | TRBV7-2 | TRBD1 | CASSHPQGGAEAFF | TGTGCCAGCAGCCACCCGCAAGGGGGCGCTGAAGCTTTCTTT
few | TRBJ2-7 | TRBV18 | - | CASSPVMRQPEQYF | TGTGCCAGCTCACCCGTTATGAGACAGCCCGAGCAGTACTTC
- | TRBJ1-2 | TRBV5-1 | TRBD1 | CASSSGQATNYGYTF | TGCGCCAGCAGTTCGGGACAGGCGACCAACTATGGCTACACCTTC
- | TRBJ1-3 | TRBV9 | TRBD1 | CASSPKDRGQSPSGNTIYF | TGTGCCAGCAGCCCCAAAGACAGGGGGCAATCTCCTTCTGGAAACACCATATATTTT
once | TRBJ2-7 | TRBV6-5 | - | CASSYSGGAHSYEQYF | TGTGCCAGCAGTTACTCGGGTGGGGCCCACTCCTACGAGCAGTACTTC
once | TRBJ2-3 | TRBV30 | TRBD2 | CACMSLAGATDTQYF | TGTGCCTGTATGTCCCTAGCGGGAGCCACAGATACGCAGTATTTT
- | TRBJ1-2 | TRBV6-5 | TRBD1 | CASSSPGQVFYGYTF | TGTGCCAGCAGTAGCCCGGGACAGGTTTTCTATGGCTACACCTTC
once | TRBJ2-7 | TRBV7-9 | - | CASSPESGRYEQYF | TGTGCCAGCAGCCCCGAGTCAGGGCGGTACGAGCAGTACTTC
- | TRBJ2-5 | TRBV7-2 | - | CASTPFRPGGGLGTQYF | TGTGCCAGCACCCCCTTTCGGCCGGGGGGCGGCTTGGGGACCCAGTACTTC
few | TRBJ1-1 | TRBV27 | TRBD1 | CASSSRVGTVNTEAFF | TGTGCCAGCAGTTCGCGGGTGGGGACAGTGAACACTGAAGCTTTCTTT
- | TRBJ1-2 | TRBV13 | - | CASSLGRRDYGYTF | TGTGCCAGCAGCTTAGGCCGACGGGACTATGGCTACACCTTC
- | TRBJ1-5 | TRBV19 | - | CASSLYSPGDYSNQPQHF | TGTGCCAGTAGCCTATATAGTCCCGGGGACTATAGCAATCAGCCCCAGCATTTT
once | TRBJ2-3 | TRBV6-6 | TRBD1 | CASSPGQGGSSF | TGTGCCAGCAGTCCTGGACAGGGGGGGTCCTCTTTT
once | TRBJ1-1 | TRBV7-2 | - | CASSLSGLMNTEAFF | TGTGCCAGCAGCTTATCGGGACTGATGAACACTGAAGCTTTCTTT
- | TRBJ2-7 | TRBV9 | TRBD2 | CASSALQAGLGLSEQYF | TGTGCCAGCAGCGCCCTACAAGCGGGACTAGGATTATCCGAGCAGTACTTC
- | TRBJ2-1 | TRBV6-2/TRBV6-3 | TRBD2 | CASSYGGLVENEQFF | TGTGCCAGCAGTTACGGGGGACTAGTGGAGAATGAGCAGTTCTTC
- | TRBJ2-2 | TRBV24-1 | TRBD1 | CATSDRGQGGPGELFF | TGTGCCACCAGTGACCGGGGACAGGGGGGTCCCGGGGAGCTGTTTTTT
- | TRBJ2-2 | TRBV2 | TRBD2 | CASSVGGTSGTGELFF | TGTGCCAGCAGTGTTGGTGGGACTAGCGGCACCGGGGAGCTGTTTTTT
- | TRBJ1-4 | TRBV12-3/TRBV12-4 | - | CASSRGLGEKLFF | TGTGCCAGTTCGCGGGGCCTGGGGGAAAAACTGTTTTTT
- | TRBJ1-2 | TRBV6-2/TRBV6-3 | TRBD1 | CASSYFVRDSEGYTF | TGTGCCAGCAGTTATTTCGTCCGGGACAGCGAGGGCTACACCTTC
- | TRBJ1-1 | TRBV9 | - | CASSVVVGYTPEAFF | TGTGCCAGCAGCGTAGTTGTCGGGTATACCCCAGAAGCTTTCTTT
- | TRBJ2-3 | TRBV19 | - | CASRGGVYSHF | TGTGCCAGTAGAGGGGGAGTTTATTCGCATTTT
- | TRBJ2-1 | TRBV27 | TRBD1 | CASNTLNGLGGHEQFF | TGTGCCAGCAACACCCTTAACGGGCTAGGGGGCCATGAGCAGTTCTTC
- | TRBJ2-7 | TRBV18 | - | CASSLNRDSYEQYF | TGTGCCAGCTCACTCAACAGGGACTCCTACGAGCAGTACTTC
- | TRBJ2-7 | TRBV5-1 | TRBD2 | CASSPRTSGGRSYEQYF | TGCGCCAGCAGCCCCAGGACTAGCGGGGGGCGTTCCTACGAGCAGTACTTC
- | TRBJ2-5 | TRBV12-2 | - | CASSGGAGGPDQETQYF | TGTGCAAGTTCCGGGGGAGCGGGAGGGCCGGACCAAGAGACCCAGTACTTC
- | TRBJ1-6 | TRBV30 | - | CAWSDETHRESLHF | TGTGCCTGGAGTGACGAAACCCATCGAGAGAGCCTCCACTTT
- | TRBJ2-5 | TRBV19 | TRBD1 | CASNEQGGSGTQYF | TGTGCCAGTAACGAACAGGGGGGCTCCGGGACCCAGTACTTC
- | TRBJ2-7 | TRBV5-1 | TRBD1 | CASSMAGTGDEQYF | TGCGCCAGCAGCATGGCCGGGACAGGGGACGAGCAGTACTTC
- | TRBJ2-5 | TRBV10-3 | TRBD1 | CAIGTGGEGQETQYF | TGTGCCATCGGGACAGGGGGCGAAGGCCAAGAGACCCAGTACTTC
- | TRBJ2-1 | TRBV18 | - | CASSPPEGEQFF | TGTGCCAGCTCACCACCGGAGGGGGAGCAGTTCTTC
- | TRBJ1-2 | TRBV24-1 | TRBD1 | CATSDPGTGLNYGYTF | TGTGCCACCAGTGATCCCGGGACAGGACTTAACTATGGCTACACCTTC
- | TRBJ1-2 | TRBV19 | - | CASSIVGGANYGYTF | TGTGCCAGTAGTATAGTGGGGGGAGCTAACTATGGCTACACCTTC
once | TRBJ2-7 | TRBV5-4 | TRBD1 | CASSLLGQGSYEQYF | TGTGCCAGCAGCTTGTTGGGACAGGGCTCCTACGAGCAGTACTTC